Following are 21 T cell receptor beta chains from one sample sequenced in a study of shared clonotypes between healthy human individuals. The repertoire was sequenced with immunoSEQ multiplex PCR; TCRdb's copy has only in-frame clones and lacks some. The sample lists around 1.5 million clones, 98% occurring once. Sequencing input: naive CD4+ T cells sorted from blood. Subset given: CD45RA+ positively selected. These receptors were collected from a man aged 25-45 years in good health.

This sequence joins TRBV7-2 and TRBJ2-3; possible D gene TRBD2, 6 bases. V lost 6 bases, J lost 4 bases, and 17 bases lay in between. Germline V gene sequence: CDR1 SGHTA, CDR2 FQGNSA. This CDR3 contains 15 residues. CDR3 nucleotides: TGTGCCAGCAGTACTCGGAGGGCGATTGCAGATACGCAGTATTTT. Encoded protein: CASSTRRAIADTQYF.

The J gene is TRBJ2-7, the V gene TRBV5-6, with 9 positions matching TRBD1. This CDR3 is built from 13 residues. V shed 6 bases, J shed 4 bases, and the junction held 5 bases outside the gene matches. CDR1 and CDR2 from the germline V gene are SGHDT and YYEEEE. The CDR3 protein is CASTRGTGYEQYF. DNA for the CDR3: TGTGCCAGCACCCGCGGGACAGGGTACGAGCAGTACTTC.

V is TRBV2 and J is TRBJ2-5; 7 positions match TRBD1. The V gene's germline CDR1 is SNHLY and CDR2 FYNNEI. The CDR3 is made up of 13 amino acids. The ends lost 6 bases at V and 4 bases at J; junction bases unmatched: 5. The CDR3 reads CASRDRVGETQYF. DNA of the CDR3: TGTGCCAGCAGAGACAGGGTTGGAGAGACCCAGTACTTC.

The rearrangement uses TRBV28 and TRBJ2-7; D possibly uses TRBD1 or TRBD2 (5 bases each). Germline V gene lookup returns CDR1 MDHEN and CDR2 SYDVKM. V lost 5 bases and J lost 4, with 9 bases in between. The CDR3 is made up of 12 amino acids. CDR3 sequence reads: CASSGTRYEQYF. Here the CDR3 DNA reads TGTGCCAGCAGTGGGACGAGATACGAGCAGTACTTC.

For this clone: This sample includes further DNA sequences coding for the same CDR3. CDR3 bases: TGTGCCACCAGCAGGCGGGACAGGGGTTACGAGCAGTACTTC. Protein sequence: CATSRRDRGYEQYF. This chain joins TRBV15 and TRBJ2-7; 10 bases map to TRBD1. Trimming cost V 3 bases and J 4 bases; bases outside gene matches: 3. The CDR3 has 14 residues. Germline CDR1 LNHNV, CDR2 YYDKDF (reference sequence).

The chain carries TRBV7-2 and TRBJ1-1; D gene uncertain. CDR3 length equals 13 residues. Germline V gives CDR1 SGHTA, CDR2 FQGNSA. The V end was cut by 5 bases, the J end by 1 base, with 8 bases between. As DNA, the CDR3 is TGTGCCAGCAGCCCTTGGGGGAACACTGAAGCTTTCTTT. Translation: CASSPWGNTEAFF.

The chain employs TRBV25-1 and TRBJ2-1, with D possibly TRBD2 on 6 matching bases. Trimming cost V 6 bases and J 10 bases, with 7 bases left between them. This CDR3 region has 10 residues. CDR1 is MGHDK and CDR2 is SYGVNS in the germline V gene. The CDR3 here is CASRGGEQFF. The CDR3 nucleotides are TGTGCCAGCAGGGGAGGCGAGCAGTTCTTC.

In this sample, this clone turned up once. The chain joins TRBV4-1 to TRBJ2-5; 8 bases align to TRBD1. V lost 2 bases to trimming and J lost 2 bases; unmatched junction nucleotides: 7. The CDR3 is 16 residues long. Germline V gene lookup returns CDR1 MGHRA and CDR2 YSYEKL. CDR3 nucleotide sequence: TGCGCCAGCAGCCAATTGACAGGGGTGTTTCAAGAGACCCAGTACTTC. It is translated as CASSQLTGVFQETQYF.

V gene TRBV27 combines with J gene TRBJ2-7, with 9 bases matching TRBD2. From germline, CDR1 is MNHEY and CDR2 SMNVEV (reference sequence). V gave up 3 bases and J gave up 2 bases; unmatched junction bases: 5. The CDR3 is 15 amino acids. In DNA form, the CDR3 reads TGTGCCAGCAGTTTTGACGGCGGGAGGGCCTACGAGCAGTACTTC. Amino acid sequence: CASSFDGGRAYEQYF.

The J gene is TRBJ2-7, the V gene TRBV28, with D maybe TRBD1 (6 bases). V dropped 3 bases and J dropped 3 bases, with 12 bases sitting between them. There are 14 residues in the CDR3. Germline-derived CDR1 and CDR2 are MDHEN and SYDVKM. In nucleotides, the CDR3 is TGTGCCAGCAGTTTCACGTTGACAGGCTACGAGCAGTACTTC. Its translation is CASSFTLTGYEQYF.

V is TRBV10-2 and J is TRBJ1-4; D is unclear. CDR3 length: 17 residues. Germline-derived CDR1 and CDR2 are WSHSY and SAAADI. Trimming left V 4 bases short and J 0 bases short, with 15 bases between. DNA for the CDR3: TGCGCCAGCAGTGGCCCAGGATCCCTCGCAACTAATGAAAAACTGTTTTTT. Protein sequence: CASSGPGSLATNEKLFF.

The rearrangement joins TRBV5-1 to TRBJ2-4; 7 bases align to TRBD1. Per the germline V gene, CDR1 is SGHRS and CDR2 is YFSETQ. V was clipped by 4 bases and J by 6 bases; unmatched bases: 7. The CDR3 totals 14 residues. CDR3 nucleotide sequence: TGCGCCAGCAGCCCTCACCGACAGGGAAACATTCAGTACTTC. Encoded protein: CASSPHRQGNIQYF.

This clone was detected only a few times. The sample holds other DNA sequences that translate to the same CDR3. The genes are TRBV28 and TRBJ1-2; D is undetermined. CDR1 and CDR2 from the germline V gene are MDHEN and SYDVKM. The CDR3 loop spans 11 amino acids. V was pared by 2 bases and J by 5 bases, with 3 bases between. CDR3 residues: CASSLLYGYTF. The CDR3 nucleotides read TGTGCCAGCAGTTTACTGTATGGCTACACCTTC.

The DNA of the CDR3 is TGTGCCAGCAGCCAACTGGGCCCAGGGCCCAACACCGGGGAGCTGTTTTTT. Protein sequence: CASSQLGPGPNTGELFF. The rearrangement joins TRBV7-8 to TRBJ2-2; a weak D match, TRBD1 (5 bases). Germline V gene lookup returns CDR1 SGHVS and CDR2 FQNEAQ. The CDR3 has 17 amino acids. The V gene lost 5 bases and the J gene lost 2 bases, with 18 bases spanning the gap.

J is TRBJ2-3 and V is TRBV2; TRBD1 matches 9 bases. The CDR3 extends over 14 amino acids. Looked up from germline, CDR1 is SNHLY and CDR2 is FYNNEI. V lost 11 bases to trimming and J lost 2 bases; unmatched junction nucleotides: 8. The CDR3 protein is CALRQGVTTDTQYF. The DNA for the CDR3 is TGTGCCCTCCGACAGGGGGTGACCACAGATACGCAGTATTTT. Full variable domain (outside the CDR3, taken from reference TRBV2 and TRBJ2-3): EPEVTQTPSHQVTQMGQEVILRCVPISNHLYFYWYRQILGQKVEFLVSFYNNEISEKSEIFDDQFSVERPDGSNFTLKIRSTKLEDSAMYFCALRQGVTTDTQYFGPGTRLTVL.

The V call is TRBV6-1, the J call TRBJ2-5; 7 bases align to TRBD1. Trimming removed 8 bases from V and 5 bases from J; junction bases left unmatched: 8. The germline V gene has CDR1 MNHNS and CDR2 SASEGT. This CDR3 comprises 13 residues. DNA for the CDR3: TGTGCCAGCTCCCGCGGCAGGGGGGAGACCCAGTACTTC. Protein product: CASSRGRGETQYF.

V usage is TRBV30 and J usage is TRBJ2-3; D is possibly TRBD1 (6 bases). This CDR3 region has 15 residues. Germline V gene lookup returns CDR1 GTSNPN and CDR2 SVGIG (reference sequence). V was clipped by 5 bases and J by 8 bases, with 23 bases between them. Written as DNA, the CDR3 is TGTGCCTGGGATACCGGGACACGAAACGGAGGTACGCAGTATTTT. Its protein is CAWDTGTRNGGTQYF.

This sequence joins TRBV7-6 and TRBJ2-5; 9 bases agree with TRBD2. CDR1 is SGHVS, CDR2 FNYEAQ, per germline. The V segment lost 5 bases and the J segment 5 bases; nucleotides outside the gene matches: 9. This CDR3 is built from 15 residues. CDR3: CASSPRGAGGETQYF. In DNA form, the CDR3 reads TGTGCCAGCAGCCCGCGGGGAGCGGGAGGTGAGACCCAGTACTTC.

The gene calls are TRBV28 and TRBJ1-2, with D perhaps matching TRBD1 (6 bases). The CDR3 runs 15 residues. V lost 1 base and J lost 6, with 15 bases in between. Germline V CDR1 and CDR2: MDHEN, SYDVKM. The CDR3 DNA follows: TGTGCCAGCAGTTTATTGGGAACAGGGATGGATGGCTACACCTTC. It specifies CASSLLGTGMDGYTF.

V is TRBV18 and J is TRBJ2-1, with a possible D match to TRBD1 (5 bases). Per the germline V gene, CDR1 is KGHSH and CDR2 is LQKENI. This CDR3 has 15 amino acids. Trimming took 4 bases from V and 4 from J, leaving 14 bases between them. This CDR3 reads CASSRQFGEYNEQFF. The CDR3 DNA reads as TGTGCCAGCTCACGACAGTTTGGTGAATACAATGAGCAGTTCTTC.

This clone has only one observation. The chain uses TRBV6-1 and TRBJ2-4, with D unresolved. Germline loops: CDR1 MNHNS, CDR2 SASEGT. Trimming took off 2 bases at V and 3 bases at J, with 8 bases between the two ends. The CDR3 sequence is 14 residues long. The CDR3 nucleotides are TGTGCCAGCAGTGAATGGGGTATCAAAAACATTCAGTACTTC. Translated, it gives CASSEWGIKNIQYF.